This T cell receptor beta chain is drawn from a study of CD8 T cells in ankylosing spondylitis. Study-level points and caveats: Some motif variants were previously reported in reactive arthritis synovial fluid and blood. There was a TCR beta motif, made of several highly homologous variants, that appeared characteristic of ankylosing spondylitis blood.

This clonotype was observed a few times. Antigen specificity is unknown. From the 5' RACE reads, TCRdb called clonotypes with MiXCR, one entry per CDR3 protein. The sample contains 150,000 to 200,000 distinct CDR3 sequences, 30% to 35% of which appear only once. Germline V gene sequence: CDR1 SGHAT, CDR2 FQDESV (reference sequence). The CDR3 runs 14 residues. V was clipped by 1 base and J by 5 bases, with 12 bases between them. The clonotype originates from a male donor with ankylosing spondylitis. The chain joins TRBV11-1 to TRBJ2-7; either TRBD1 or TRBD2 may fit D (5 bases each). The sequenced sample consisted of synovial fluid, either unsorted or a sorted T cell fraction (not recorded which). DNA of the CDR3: TGTGCCAGCAGCTTAGAGTTGGGGGAAAACGAGCAGTACTTC. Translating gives CASSLELGENEQYF.